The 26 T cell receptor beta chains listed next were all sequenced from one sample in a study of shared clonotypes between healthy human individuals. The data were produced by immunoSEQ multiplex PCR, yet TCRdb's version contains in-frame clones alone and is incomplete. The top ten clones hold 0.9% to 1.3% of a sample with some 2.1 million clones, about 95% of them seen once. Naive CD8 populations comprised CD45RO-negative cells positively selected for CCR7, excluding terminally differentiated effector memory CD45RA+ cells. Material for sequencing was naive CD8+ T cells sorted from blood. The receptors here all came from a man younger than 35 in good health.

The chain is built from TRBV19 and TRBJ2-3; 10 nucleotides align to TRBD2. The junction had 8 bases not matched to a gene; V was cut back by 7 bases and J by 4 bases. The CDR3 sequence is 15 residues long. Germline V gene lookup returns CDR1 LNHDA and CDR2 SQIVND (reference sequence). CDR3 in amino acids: CASTGSGLAADTQYF. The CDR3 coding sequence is TGTGCCAGTACGGGTTCCGGACTAGCGGCAGATACGCAGTATTTT.

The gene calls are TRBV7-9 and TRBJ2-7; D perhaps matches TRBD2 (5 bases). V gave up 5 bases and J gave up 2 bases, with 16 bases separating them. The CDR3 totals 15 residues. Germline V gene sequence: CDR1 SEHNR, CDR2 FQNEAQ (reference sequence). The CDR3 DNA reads TGTGCCAGCAGCCCCCCCGGGATTCCGACCTACGAGCAGTACTTC. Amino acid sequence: CASSPPGIPTYEQYF.

The CDR3 DNA reads as TGCGCCAGCATGGGGGACACAGATACGCAGTATTTT. The encoded protein is CASMGDTDTQYF. This rearrangement joins TRBV10-1 to TRBJ2-3, with D perhaps given as TRBD1 or TRBD2 (5 bases each). In germline, CDR1 is WNHNN, CDR2 SYGVQD (reference sequence). This CDR3 is 12 amino acids long. V shed 7 bases and J shed 2 bases, with 7 bases lying between them.

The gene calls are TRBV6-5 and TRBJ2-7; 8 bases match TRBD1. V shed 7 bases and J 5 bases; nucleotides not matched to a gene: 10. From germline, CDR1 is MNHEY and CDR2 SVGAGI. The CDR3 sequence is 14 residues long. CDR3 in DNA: TGTGCCAGCACCGTTGGAACAGGGGGTGACGAGCAGTACTTC. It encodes CASTVGTGGDEQYF.

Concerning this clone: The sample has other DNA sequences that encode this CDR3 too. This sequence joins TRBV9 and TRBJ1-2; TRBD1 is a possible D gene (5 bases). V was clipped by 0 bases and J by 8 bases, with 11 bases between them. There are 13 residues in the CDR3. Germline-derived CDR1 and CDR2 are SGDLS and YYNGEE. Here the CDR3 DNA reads TGTGCCAGCAGCGTAGGACAAGGGGACGGCTACACCTTC. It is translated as CASSVGQGDGYTF.

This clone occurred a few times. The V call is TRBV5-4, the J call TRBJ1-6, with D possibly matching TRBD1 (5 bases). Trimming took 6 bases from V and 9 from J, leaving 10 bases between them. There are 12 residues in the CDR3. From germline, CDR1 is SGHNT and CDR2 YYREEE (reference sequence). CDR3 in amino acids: CASNSGGSPLHF. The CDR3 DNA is TGTGCCAGCAACTCCGGGGGTTCACCCCTCCACTTT.

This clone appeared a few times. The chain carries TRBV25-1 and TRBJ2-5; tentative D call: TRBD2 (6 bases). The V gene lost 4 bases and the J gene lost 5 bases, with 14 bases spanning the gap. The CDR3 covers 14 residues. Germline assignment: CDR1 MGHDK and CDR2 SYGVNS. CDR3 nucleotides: TGTGCCAGCAGTGGAAGACTAGTTGGGGAGACCCAGTACTTC. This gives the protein CASSGRLVGETQYF.

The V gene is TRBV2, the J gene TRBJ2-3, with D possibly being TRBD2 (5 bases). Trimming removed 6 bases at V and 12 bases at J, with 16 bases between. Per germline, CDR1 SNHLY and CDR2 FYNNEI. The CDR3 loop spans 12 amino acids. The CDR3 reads CASRGGEIKQYF. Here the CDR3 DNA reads TGTGCCAGCAGAGGTGGGGAGATAAAACAGTATTTT.

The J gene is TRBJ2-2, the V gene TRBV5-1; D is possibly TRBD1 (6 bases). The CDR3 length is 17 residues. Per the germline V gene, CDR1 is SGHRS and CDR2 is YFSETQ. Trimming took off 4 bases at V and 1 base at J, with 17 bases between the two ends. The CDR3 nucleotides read TGCGCCAGCAGCCTAGGGGGTACAGATCAGAACACCGGGGAGCTGTTTTTT. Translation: CASSLGGTDQNTGELFF. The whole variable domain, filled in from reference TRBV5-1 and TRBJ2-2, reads KAGVTQTPRYLIKTRGQQVTLSCSPISGHRSVSWYQQTPGQGLQFLFEYFSETQRNKGNFPGRFSGRQFSNSRSEMNVSTLELGDSALYLCASSLGGTDQNTGELFFGEGSRLTVL.

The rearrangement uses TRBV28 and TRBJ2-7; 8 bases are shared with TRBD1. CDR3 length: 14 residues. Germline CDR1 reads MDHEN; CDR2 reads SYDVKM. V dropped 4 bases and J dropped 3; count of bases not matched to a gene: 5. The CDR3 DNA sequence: TGTGCCAGCAGTTCCCGGACAGGGATCTACGAGCAGTACTTC. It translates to CASSSRTGIYEQYF.

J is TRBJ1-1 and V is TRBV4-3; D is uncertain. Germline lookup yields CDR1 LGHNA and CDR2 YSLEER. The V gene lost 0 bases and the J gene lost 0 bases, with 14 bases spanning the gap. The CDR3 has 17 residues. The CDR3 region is CASSQEYGRTMNTEAFF. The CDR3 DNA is TGCGCCAGCAGCCAAGAATACGGCAGGACCATGAACACTGAAGCTTTCTTT.

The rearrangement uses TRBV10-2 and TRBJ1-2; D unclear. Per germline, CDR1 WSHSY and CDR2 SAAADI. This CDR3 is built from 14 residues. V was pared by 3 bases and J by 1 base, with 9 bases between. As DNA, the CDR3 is TGCGCCAGCAGTGAATTGGCAGTTAACTATGGCTACACCTTC. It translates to CASSELAVNYGYTF.

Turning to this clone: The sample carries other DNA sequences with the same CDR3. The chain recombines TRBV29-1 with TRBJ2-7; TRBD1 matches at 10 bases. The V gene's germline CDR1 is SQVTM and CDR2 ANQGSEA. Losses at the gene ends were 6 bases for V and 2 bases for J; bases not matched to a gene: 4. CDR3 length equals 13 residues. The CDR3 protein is CSVAGTGAYEQYF. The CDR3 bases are TGCAGCGTAGCCGGGACAGGGGCCTACGAGCAGTACTTC.

The CDR3 nucleotides are TGTGCCAGCAGCTTAATTAGCGGTAAAAAAAACACCGGGGAGCTGTTTTTT. It specifies CASSLISGKKNTGELFF. J is TRBJ2-2 and V is TRBV7-3; TRBD2 is a possible D gene (6 bases). Trimming took 1 base from V and 2 from J, leaving 14 bases between them. The CDR3 length is 17 residues. The germline CDR1 and CDR2 sequences are SGHTA and FQGTGA.

The CDR3 coding sequence is TGTGCCAGCAGCTTAGTATCCGGCGGGGGGGCCGGAGAGACCCAGTACTTC. Its protein is CASSLVSGGGAGETQYF. This chain links TRBV11-2 with TRBJ2-5, with 9 bases aligning to TRBD2. The germline V gene encodes CDR1 SGHAT and CDR2 FQNNGV. This CDR3 region has 17 residues. Trimming at V came to 1 base and at J to 4 bases, leaving 10 bases not matched to a gene.

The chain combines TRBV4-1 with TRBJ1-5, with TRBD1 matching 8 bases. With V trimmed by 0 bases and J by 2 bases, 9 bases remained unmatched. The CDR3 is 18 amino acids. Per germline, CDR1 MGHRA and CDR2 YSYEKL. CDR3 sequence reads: CASSQEGQGASGNQPQHF. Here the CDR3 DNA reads TGCGCCAGCAGCCAAGAAGGTCAGGGGGCTTCTGGCAATCAGCCCCAGCATTTT.

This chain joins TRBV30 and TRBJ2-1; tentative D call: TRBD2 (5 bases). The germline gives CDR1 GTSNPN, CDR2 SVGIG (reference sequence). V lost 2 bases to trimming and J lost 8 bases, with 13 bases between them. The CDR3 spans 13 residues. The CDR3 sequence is CAWSSLARDEQFF. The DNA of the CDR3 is TGTGCCTGGAGTAGCCTAGCTCGGGATGAGCAGTTCTTC. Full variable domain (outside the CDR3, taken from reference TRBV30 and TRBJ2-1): SQTIHQWPATLVQPVGSPLSLECTVEGTSNPNLYWYRQAAGRGLQLLFYSVGIGQISSEVPQNLSASRPQDRQFILSSKKLLLSDSGFYLCAWSSLARDEQFFGPGTRLTVL.

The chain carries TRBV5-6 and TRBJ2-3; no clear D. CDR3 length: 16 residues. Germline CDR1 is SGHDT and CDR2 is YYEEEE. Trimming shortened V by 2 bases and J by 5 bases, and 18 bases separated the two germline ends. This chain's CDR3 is CASSFTYSQLGDTQYF. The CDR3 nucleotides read TGTGCCAGCAGCTTTACCTACAGTCAGCTAGGAGATACGCAGTATTTT.

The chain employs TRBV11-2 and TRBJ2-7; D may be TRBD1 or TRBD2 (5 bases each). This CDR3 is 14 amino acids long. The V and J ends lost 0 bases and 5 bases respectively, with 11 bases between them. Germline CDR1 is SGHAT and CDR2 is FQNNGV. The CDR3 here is CASSLDTGRDEQYF. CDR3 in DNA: TGTGCCAGCAGCTTAGACACGGGACGGGACGAGCAGTACTTC.

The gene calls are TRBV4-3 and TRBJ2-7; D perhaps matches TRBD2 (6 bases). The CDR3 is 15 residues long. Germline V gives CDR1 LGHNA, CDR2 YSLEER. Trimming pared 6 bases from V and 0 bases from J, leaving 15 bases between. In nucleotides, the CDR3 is TGCGCCAGCAGTCCCCGGGCCGGGAGCTCCTACGAGCAGTACTTC. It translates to CASSPRAGSSYEQYF.

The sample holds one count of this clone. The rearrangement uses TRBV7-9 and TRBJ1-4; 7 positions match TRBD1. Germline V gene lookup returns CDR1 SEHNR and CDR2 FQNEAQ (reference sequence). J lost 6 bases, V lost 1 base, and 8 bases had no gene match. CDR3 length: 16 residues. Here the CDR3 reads CASSLGHRDRDEKLFF. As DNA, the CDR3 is TGTGCCAGCAGCTTAGGACACCGGGACAGAGATGAAAAACTGTTTTTT. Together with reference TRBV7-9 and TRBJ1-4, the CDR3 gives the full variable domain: DTGVSQNPRHKITKRGQNVTFRCDPISEHNRLYWYRQTLGQGPEFLTYFQNEAQLEKSRLLSDRFSAERPKGSFSTLEIQRTEQGDSAMYLCASSLGHRDRDEKLFFGSGTQLSVL.

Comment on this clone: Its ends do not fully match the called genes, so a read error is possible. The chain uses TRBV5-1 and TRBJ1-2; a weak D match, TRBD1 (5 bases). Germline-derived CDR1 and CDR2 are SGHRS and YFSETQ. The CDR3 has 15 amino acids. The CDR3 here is CASSLGGEANYGYTF. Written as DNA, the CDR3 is TGCGCCAGCAGTTTGGGGGGAGAAGCTAACTATGGCTACACCTTC.

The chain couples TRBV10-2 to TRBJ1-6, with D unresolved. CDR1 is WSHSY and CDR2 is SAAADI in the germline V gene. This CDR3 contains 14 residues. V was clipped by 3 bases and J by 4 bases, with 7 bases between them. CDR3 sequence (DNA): TGCGCCAGCAGTGAATGGGAGTATAATTCACCCCTCCACTTT. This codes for CASSEWEYNSPLHF.

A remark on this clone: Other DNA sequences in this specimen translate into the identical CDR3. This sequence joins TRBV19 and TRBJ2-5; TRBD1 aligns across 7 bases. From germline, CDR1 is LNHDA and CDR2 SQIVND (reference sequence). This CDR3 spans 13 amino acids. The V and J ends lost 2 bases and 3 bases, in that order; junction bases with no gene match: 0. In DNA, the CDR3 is TGTGCCAGTAGTATACAGGGGGAAGAGACCCAGTACTTC. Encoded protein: CASSIQGEETQYF.

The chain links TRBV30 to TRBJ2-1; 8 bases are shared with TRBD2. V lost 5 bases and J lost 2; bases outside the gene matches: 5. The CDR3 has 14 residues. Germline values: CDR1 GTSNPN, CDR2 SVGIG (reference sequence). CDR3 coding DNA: TGTGCCTGGGTTAGCGGGACCGCCTACAATGAGCAGTTCTTC. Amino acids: CAWVSGTAYNEQFF.

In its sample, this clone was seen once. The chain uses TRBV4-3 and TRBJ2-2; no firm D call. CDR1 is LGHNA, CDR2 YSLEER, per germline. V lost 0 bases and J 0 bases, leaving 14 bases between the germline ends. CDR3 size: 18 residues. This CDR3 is CASSQDLMTGPNTGELFF. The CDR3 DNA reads TGCGCCAGCAGCCAAGATCTTATGACTGGGCCGAACACCGGGGAGCTGTTTTTT.